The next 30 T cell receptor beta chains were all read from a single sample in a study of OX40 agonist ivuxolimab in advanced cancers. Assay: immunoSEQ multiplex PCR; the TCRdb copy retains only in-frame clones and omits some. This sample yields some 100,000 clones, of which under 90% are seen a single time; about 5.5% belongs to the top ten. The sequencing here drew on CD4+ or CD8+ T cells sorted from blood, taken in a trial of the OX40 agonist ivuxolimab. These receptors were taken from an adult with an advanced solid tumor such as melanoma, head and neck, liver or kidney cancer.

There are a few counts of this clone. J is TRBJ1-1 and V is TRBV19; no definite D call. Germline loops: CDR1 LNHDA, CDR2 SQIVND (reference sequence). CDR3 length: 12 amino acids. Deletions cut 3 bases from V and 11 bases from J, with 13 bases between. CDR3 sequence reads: CASSIPAGEAFF. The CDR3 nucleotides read TGTGCCAGTAGTATCCCAGCGGGAGAGGCTTTCTTT.

The CDR3 DNA is TGCGCCAGCAGCTCCCCCTCAAATGAGCAGTTCTTC. As protein: CASSSPSNEQFF. The chain has TRBV5-1 and TRBJ2-1; D uncertain. V was trimmed by 3 bases and J by 7 bases, leaving 8 bases between them. Germline CDR1 reads SGHRS; CDR2 reads YFSETQ. The CDR3 covers 12 residues.

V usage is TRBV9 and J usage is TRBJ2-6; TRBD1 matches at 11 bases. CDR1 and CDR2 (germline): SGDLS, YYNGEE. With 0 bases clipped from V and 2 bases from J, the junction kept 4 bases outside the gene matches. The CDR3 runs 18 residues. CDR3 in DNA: TGTGCCAGCAGCGTAGCTCGGGACAGGGGGGCTGGGGCCAACGTCCTGACTTTC. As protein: CASSVARDRGAGANVLTF.

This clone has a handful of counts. Here the CDR3 reads CASSIGTGVKNTEAFF. The CDR3 DNA sequence: TGTGCCAGTAGTATCGGGACAGGGGTTAAGAACACTGAAGCTTTCTTT. V and J are TRBV19 and TRBJ1-1, with 10 bases lining up with TRBD1. The V segment lost 3 bases and the J segment 1 base; nucleotides outside the gene matches: 5. The V gene's germline CDR1 is LNHDA and CDR2 SQIVND (reference sequence). There are 16 residues in the CDR3. The full variable domain, its missing parts supplied by reference TRBV19 and TRBJ1-1, is DGGITQSPKYLFRKEGQNVTLSCEQNLNHDAMYWYRQDPGQGLRLIYYSQIVNDFQKGDIAEGYSVSREKKESFPLTVTSAQKNPTAFYLCASSIGTGVKNTEAFFGQGTRLTVV.

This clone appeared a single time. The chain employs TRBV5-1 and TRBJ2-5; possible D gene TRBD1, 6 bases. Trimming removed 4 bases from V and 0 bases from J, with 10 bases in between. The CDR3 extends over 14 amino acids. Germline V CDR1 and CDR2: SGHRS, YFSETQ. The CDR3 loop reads CASSPGTHQETQYF. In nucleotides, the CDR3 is TGCGCCAGCAGCCCCGGGACACACCAAGAGACCCAGTACTTC.

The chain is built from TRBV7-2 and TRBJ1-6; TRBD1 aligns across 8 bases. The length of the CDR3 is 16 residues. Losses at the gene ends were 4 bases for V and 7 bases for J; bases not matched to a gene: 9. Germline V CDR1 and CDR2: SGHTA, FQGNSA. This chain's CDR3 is CASSSPEGQVNSPLHF. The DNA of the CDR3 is TGTGCCAGCAGCTCACCGGAGGGACAGGTGAATTCACCCCTCCACTTT.

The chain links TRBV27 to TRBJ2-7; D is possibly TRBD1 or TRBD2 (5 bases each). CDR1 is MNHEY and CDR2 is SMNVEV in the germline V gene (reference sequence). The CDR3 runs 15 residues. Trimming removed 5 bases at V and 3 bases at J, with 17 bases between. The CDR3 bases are TGTGCCAGCAGTATTTCCGGGACGGCCCACTACGAGCAGTACTTC. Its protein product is CASSISGTAHYEQYF.

This CDR3 is CASSLARQASYGYTF. CDR3 nucleotides: TGTGCCAGCAGCTTAGCTCGACAGGCCTCCTATGGCTACACCTTC. V and J are TRBV11-2 and TRBJ1-2, with D perhaps TRBD1 (6 bases). Germline values: CDR1 SGHAT, CDR2 FQNNGV. V was trimmed by 1 base and J by 4 bases, leaving 13 bases between them. The CDR3 length is 15 residues.

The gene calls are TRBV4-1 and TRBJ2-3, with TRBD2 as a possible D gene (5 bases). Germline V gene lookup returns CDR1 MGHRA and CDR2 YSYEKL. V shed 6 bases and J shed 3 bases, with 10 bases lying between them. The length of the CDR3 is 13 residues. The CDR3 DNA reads TGCGCCAGCAGGGGAGCGGTAACAGATACGCAGTATTTT. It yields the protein CASRGAVTDTQYF.

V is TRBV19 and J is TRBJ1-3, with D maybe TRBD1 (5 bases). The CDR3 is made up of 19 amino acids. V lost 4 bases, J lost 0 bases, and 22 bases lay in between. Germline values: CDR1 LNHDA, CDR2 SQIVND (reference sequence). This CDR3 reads CASSKRQRGAANSGNTIYF. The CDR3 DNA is TGTGCCAGTAGTAAACGACAGCGCGGGGCTGCGAACTCTGGAAACACCATATATTTT.

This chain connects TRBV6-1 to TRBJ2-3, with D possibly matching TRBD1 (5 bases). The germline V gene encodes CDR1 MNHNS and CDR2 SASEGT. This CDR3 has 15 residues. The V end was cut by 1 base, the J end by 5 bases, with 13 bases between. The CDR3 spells CASSEGFSRGDTQYF. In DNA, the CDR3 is TGTGCCAGCAGTGAAGGGTTTTCTAGGGGAGATACGCAGTATTTT.

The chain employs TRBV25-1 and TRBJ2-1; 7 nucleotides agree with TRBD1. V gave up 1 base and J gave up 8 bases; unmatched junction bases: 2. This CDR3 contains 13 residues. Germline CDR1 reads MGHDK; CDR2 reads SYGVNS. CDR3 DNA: TGTGCCAGCAGTGAATCGACAGGGTATGAGCAGTTCTTC. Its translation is CASSESTGYEQFF.

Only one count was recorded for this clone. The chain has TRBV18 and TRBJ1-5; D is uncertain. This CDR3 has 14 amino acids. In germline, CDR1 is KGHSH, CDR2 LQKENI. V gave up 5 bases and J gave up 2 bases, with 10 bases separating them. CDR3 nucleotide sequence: TGTGCCAGCTCAACAGACATCGGCAATCAGCCCCAGCATTTT. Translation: CASSTDIGNQPQHF. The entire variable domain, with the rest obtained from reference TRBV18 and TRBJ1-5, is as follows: NAGVMQNPRHLVRRRGQEARLRCSPMKGHSHVYWYRQLPEEGLKFMVYLQKENIIDESGMPKERFSAEFPKEGPSILRIQQVVRGDSAAYFCASSTDIGNQPQHFGDGTRLSIL.

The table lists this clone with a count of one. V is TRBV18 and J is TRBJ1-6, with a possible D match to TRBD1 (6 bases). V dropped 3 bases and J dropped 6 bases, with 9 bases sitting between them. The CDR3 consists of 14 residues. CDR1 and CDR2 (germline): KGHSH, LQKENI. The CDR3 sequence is CASSPQGSNSPLHF. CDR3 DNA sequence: TGTGCCAGCTCACCGCAGGGGAGTAATTCACCCCTCCACTTT. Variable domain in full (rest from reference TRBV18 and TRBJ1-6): NAGVMQNPRHLVRRRGQEARLRCSPMKGHSHVYWYRQLPEEGLKFMVYLQKENIIDESGMPKERFSAEFPKEGPSILRIQQVVRGDSAAYFCASSPQGSNSPLHFGNGTRLTVT.

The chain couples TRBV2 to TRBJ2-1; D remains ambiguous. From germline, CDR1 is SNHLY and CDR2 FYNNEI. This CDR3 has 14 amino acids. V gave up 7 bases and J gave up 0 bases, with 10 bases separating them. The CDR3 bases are TGTGCCAGCATTCCCGACCTCTCCTACAATGAGCAGTTCTTC. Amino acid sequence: CASIPDLSYNEQFF.

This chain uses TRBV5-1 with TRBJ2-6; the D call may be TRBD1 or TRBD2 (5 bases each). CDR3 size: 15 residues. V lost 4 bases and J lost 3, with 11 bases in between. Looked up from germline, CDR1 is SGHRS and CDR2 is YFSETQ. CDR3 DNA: TGCGCCAGCAGCGAACGGGGCAGTGGGGCCAACGTCCTGACTTTC. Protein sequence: CASSERGSGANVLTF. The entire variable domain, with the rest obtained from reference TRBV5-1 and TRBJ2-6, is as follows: KAGVTQTPRYLIKTRGQQVTLSCSPISGHRSVSWYQQTPGQGLQFLFEYFSETQRNKGNFPGRFSGRQFSNSRSEMNVSTLELGDSALYLCASSERGSGANVLTFGAGSRLTVL.

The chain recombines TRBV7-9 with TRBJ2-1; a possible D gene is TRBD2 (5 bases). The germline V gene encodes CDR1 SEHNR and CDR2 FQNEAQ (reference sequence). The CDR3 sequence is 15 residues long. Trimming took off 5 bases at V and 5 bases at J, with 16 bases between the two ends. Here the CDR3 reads CASSPRVGLHNEQFF. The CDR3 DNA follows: TGTGCCAGCAGCCCCCGAGTCGGACTGCACAATGAGCAGTTCTTC.

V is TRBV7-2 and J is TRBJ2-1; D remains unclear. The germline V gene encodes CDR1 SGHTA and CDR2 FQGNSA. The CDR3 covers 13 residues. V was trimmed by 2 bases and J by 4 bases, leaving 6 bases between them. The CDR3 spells CASSLNPYNEQFF. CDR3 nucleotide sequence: TGTGCCAGCAGCTTAAATCCATACAATGAGCAGTTCTTC.

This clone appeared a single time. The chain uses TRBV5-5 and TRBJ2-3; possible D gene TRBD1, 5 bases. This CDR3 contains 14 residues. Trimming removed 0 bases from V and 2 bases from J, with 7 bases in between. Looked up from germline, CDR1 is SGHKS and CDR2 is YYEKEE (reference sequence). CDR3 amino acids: CASSLVGPTDTQYF. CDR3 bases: TGTGCCAGCAGCTTGGTGGGGCCCACAGATACGCAGTATTTT.

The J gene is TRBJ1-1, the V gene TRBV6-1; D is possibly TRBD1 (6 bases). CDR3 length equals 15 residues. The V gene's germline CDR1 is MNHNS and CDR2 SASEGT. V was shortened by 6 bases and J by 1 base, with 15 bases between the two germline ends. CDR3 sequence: CASRVGGQKNTEAFF. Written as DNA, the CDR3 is TGTGCCAGCAGAGTGGGAGGACAGAAGAACACTGAAGCTTTCTTT.

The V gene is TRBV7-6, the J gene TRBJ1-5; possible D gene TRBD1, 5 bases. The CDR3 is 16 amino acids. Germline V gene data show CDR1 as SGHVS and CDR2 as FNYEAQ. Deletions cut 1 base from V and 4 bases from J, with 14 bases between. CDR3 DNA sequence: TGTGCCAGCAGCTTAGAGGGGAACAGAGCAAATCAGCCCCAGCATTTT. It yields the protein CASSLEGNRANQPQHF.

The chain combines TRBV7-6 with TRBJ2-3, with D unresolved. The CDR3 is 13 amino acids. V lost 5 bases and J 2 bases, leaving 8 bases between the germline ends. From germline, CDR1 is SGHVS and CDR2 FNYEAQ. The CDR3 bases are TGTGCCAGCAGCCCTACCTACACAGATACGCAGTATTTT. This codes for CASSPTYTDTQYF.

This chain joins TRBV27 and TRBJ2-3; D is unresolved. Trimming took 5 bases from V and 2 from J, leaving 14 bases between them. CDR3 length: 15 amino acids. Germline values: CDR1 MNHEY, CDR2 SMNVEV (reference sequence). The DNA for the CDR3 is TGTGCCAGCAGTGTCACCAACTATATCACAGATACGCAGTATTTT. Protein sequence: CASSVTNYITDTQYF.

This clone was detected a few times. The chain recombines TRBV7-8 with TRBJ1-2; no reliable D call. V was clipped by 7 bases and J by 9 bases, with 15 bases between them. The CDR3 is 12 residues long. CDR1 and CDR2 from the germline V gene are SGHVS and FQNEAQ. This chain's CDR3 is CASTQSTTSYTF. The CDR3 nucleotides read TGTGCCAGCACGCAGTCCACAACAAGCTACACCTTC.

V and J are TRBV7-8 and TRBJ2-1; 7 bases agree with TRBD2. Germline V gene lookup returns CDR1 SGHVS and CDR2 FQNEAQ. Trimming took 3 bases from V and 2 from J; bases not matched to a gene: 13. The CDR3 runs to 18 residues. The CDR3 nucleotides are TGTGCCAGCAGCTTCTGGCGGGAGAGTAACCGCCCCTACAATGAGCAGTTCTTC. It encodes CASSFWRESNRPYNEQFF.

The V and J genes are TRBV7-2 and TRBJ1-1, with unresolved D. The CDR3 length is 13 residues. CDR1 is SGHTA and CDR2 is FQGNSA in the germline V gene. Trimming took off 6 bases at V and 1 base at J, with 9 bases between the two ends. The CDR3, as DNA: TGTGCCAGCAGGATAACCAGGAACACTGAAGCTTTCTTT. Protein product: CASRITRNTEAFF.

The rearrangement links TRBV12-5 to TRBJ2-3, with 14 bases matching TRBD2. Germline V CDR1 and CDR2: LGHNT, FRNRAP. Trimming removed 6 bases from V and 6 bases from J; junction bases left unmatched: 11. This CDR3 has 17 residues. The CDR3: CASGRMTSGRAHDTQYF. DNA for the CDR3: TGTGCTAGTGGCCGAATGACTAGCGGGAGGGCCCATGATACGCAGTATTTT.

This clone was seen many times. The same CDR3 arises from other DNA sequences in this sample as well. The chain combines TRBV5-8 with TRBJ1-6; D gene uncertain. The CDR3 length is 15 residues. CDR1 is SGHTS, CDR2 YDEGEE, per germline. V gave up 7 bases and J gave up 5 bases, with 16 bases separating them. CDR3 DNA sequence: TGTGCCAGCTGTACCCTCAGCCAACATAATTCACCCCTCCACTTT. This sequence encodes CASCTLSQHNSPLHF.

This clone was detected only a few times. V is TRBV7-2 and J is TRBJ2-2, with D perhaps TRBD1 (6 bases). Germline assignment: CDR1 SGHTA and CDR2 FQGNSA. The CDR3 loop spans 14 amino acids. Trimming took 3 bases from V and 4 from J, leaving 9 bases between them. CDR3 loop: CASSLGAGTGELFF. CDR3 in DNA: TGTGCCAGCAGCTTGGGGGCAGGCACCGGGGAGCTGTTTTTT.

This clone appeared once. This chain's CDR3 is CASSPIGGGLTADTQYF. CDR3 nucleotides: TGTGCCAGCAGCCCCATCGGGGGGGGACTCACGGCAGATACGCAGTATTTT. V is TRBV7-3 and J is TRBJ2-3, with 8 bases lining up with TRBD2. This CDR3 has 17 amino acids. Trimming removed 5 bases from V and 4 bases from J; junction bases left unmatched: 14. Looked up from germline, CDR1 is SGHTA and CDR2 is FQGTGA.